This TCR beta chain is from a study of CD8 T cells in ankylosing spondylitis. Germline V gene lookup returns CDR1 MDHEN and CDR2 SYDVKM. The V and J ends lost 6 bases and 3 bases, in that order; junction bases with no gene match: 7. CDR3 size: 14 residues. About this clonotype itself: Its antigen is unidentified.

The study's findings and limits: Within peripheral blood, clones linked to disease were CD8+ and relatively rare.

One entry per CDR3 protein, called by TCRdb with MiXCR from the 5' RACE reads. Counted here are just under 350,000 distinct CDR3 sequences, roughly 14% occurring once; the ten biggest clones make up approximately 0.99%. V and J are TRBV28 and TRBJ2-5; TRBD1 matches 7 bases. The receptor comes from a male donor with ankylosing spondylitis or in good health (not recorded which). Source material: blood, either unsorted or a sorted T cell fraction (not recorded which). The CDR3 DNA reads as TGTGCCAGCAGGGTGGGACAGATCGAAGAGACCCAGTACTTC. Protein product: CASRVGQIEETQYF.